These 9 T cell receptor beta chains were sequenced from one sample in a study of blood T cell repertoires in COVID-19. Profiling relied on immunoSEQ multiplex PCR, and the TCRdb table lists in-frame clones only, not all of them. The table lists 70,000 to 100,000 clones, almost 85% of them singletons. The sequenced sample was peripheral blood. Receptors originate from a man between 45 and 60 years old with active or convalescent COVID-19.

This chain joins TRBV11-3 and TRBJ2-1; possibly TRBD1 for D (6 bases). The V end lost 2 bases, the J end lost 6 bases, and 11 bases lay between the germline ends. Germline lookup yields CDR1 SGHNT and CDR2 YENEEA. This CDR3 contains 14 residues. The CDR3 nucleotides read TGTGCCAGCAGCTTACCCGGGACACCCAATGAGCAGTTCTTC. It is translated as CASSLPGTPNEQFF.

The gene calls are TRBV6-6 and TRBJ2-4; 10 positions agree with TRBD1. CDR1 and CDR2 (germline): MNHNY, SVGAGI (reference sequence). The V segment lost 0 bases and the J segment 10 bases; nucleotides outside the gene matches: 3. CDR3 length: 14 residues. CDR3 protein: CASSYSPGQGIQYF. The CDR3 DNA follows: TGTGCCAGCAGTTACTCCCCGGGACAGGGGATTCAGTACTTC.

For the CDR3, the DNA is TGTGCCAGCAGGGGTCGGGCAGATACGCAGTATTTT. It is translated as CASRGRADTQYF. The genes are TRBV12-3 or TRBV12-4 and TRBJ2-3; D unresolved. The CDR3 runs to 12 residues. V gave up 6 bases and J gave up 4 bases, with 8 bases separating them.

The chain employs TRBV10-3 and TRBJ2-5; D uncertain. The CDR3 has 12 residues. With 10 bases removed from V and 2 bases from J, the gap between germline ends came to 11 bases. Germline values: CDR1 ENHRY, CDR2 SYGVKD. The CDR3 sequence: CATGGKQETQYF. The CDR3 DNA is TGTGCCACAGGTGGCAAGCAAGAGACCCAGTACTTC.

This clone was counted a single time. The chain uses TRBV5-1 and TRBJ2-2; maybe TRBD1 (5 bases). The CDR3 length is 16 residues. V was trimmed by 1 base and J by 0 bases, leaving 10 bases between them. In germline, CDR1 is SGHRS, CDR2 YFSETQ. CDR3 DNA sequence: TGCGCCAGCAGCTTGCGACAGCAAGCGAACACCGGGGAGCTGTTTTTT. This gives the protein CASSLRQQANTGELFF.

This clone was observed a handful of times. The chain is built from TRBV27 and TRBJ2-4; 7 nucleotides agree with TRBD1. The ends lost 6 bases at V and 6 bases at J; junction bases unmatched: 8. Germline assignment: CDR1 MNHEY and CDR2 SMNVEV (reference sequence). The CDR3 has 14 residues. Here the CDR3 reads CASSLSGQTNIQYF. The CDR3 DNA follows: TGTGCCAGCAGCCTATCGGGACAGACAAACATTCAGTACTTC.

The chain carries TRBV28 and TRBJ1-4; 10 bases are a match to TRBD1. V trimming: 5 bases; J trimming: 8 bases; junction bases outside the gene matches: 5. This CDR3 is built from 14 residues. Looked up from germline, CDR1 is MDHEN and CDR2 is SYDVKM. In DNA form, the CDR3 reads TGTGCCAGCAGTGGGACAGGGGCAGAGGAAAAACTGTTTTTT. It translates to CASSGTGAEEKLFF.

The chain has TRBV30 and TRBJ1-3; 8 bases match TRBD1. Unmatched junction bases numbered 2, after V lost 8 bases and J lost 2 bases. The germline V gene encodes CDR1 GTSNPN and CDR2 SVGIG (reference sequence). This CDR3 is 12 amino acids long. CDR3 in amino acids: CAVQGAGNTIYF. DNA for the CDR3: TGTGCCGTACAGGGGGCTGGAAACACCATATATTTT.

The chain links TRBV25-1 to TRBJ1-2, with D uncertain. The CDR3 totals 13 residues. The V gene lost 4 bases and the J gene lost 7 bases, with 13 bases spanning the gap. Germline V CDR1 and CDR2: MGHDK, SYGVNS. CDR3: CASSVQALSGYTF. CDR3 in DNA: TGTGCCAGCAGTGTGCAGGCCTTGAGTGGCTACACCTTC.